The clone carrying this T cell receptor beta chain was recorded many times. Its antigen is unidentified. This specimen comes from a study of early T cells in non-severe SARS-CoV-2 infection. Study overall: Bulk RNA isolated from unsorted whole blood underwent sequencing; chains were not paired.

Unique molecular identifiers tagged individual cDNA molecules. TCRdb ran MiXCR on the 5' RACE reads and lists one entry per CDR3 protein. The repertoire has under 70,000 distinct CDR3 sequences, about 5.6% of them found once; the top ten carry 6% to 7%. Findings and limits, study-wide: VDJdb-based annotation leaned toward anti-spike CD8 responses and missed private and CD4 specificities.

This sequence was found in an adult who was a healthcare worker with PCR-confirmed SARS-CoV-2 infection or an uninfected control (not recorded which). The sample was whole blood.

CDR3: CSVESSPNQPQHF. CDR3 nucleotide sequence: TGCAGCGTTGAATCAAGTCCTAATCAGCCCCAGCATTTT. The chain couples TRBV29-1 to TRBJ1-5; no clear D. The CDR3 contains 13 residues. The germline V gene has CDR1 SQVTM and CDR2 ANQGSEA. Trimming cost V 2 bases and J 4 bases, with 9 bases left between them.